Listed below are T cell receptor beta chains from one sample, sequenced in a study of OX40 agonist ivuxolimab in advanced cancers. Sequencing used immunoSEQ multiplex PCR; TCRdb keeps in-frame clones, though not all of them. The sample lists roughly 40,000 clones; more than 75% were seen once. The sample here was CD4+ or CD8+ T cells sorted from blood, taken in a trial of the OX40 agonist ivuxolimab. The receptors come from an adult with an advanced solid tumor such as melanoma, head and neck, liver or kidney cancer. CDR3s include the opening cysteine and the closing phenylalanine or tryptophan. D genes are given only for firm matches. The size field is filled for only some rows; it gives once, few, many or a size class.

D gene,V gene,clone size,J gene,CDR3 protein,CDR3 DNA
.,TRBV7-2,.,TRBJ2-7,CASSLEAQENYEQYF,TGTGCCAGCAGCTTAGAGGCCCAAGAAAACTACGAGCAGTACTTC
.,TRBV11-2,.,TRBJ2-2,CASSPGLHTGELFF,TGTGCCAGCAGCCCTGGACTACACACCGGGGAGCTGTTTTTT
.,TRBV27,once,TRBJ2-6,CASSLRSPQVGGPGANVLTF,TGTGCCAGCAGTTTACGCTCACCCCAGGTCGGGGGGCCCGGGGCCAACGTCCTGACTTTC
TRBD1,TRBV29-1,.,TRBJ2-7,CSVPGTGGTYEQYF,TGCAGCGTTCCCGGGACAGGGGGCACCTACGAGCAGTACTTC
TRBD2,TRBV11-2,few,TRBJ2-7,CASSLDIGGSTYEQYF,TGTGCCAGCAGCTTAGATATCGGGGGGAGTACCTACGAGCAGTACTTC
.,TRBV2,.,TRBJ1-1,CASSEAPGMNTEAFF,TGTGCCAGCAGTGAAGCGCCGGGAATGAACACTGAAGCTTTCTTT
.,TRBV9,.,TRBJ2-7,CASSPEGGPYEQYF,TGTGCCAGCAGCCCCGAAGGGGGTCCCTACGAGCAGTACTTC
TRBD1,TRBV4-1,.,TRBJ2-1,CASSLNPGQGVYEQFF,TGCGCCAGCAGCCTAAACCCCGGACAGGGGGTTTACGAGCAGTTCTTC
.,TRBV11-2,.,TRBJ1-4,CASSLDPGRLFF,TGTGCCAGCAGCTTAGATCCTGGTCGACTGTTTTTT
.,TRBV4-1,.,TRBJ2-2,CASSPYTSNTGELFF,TGCGCCAGCAGCCCCTACACGTCGAACACCGGGGAGCTGTTTTTT
TRBD2,TRBV27,.,TRBJ2-1,CASSLTSETSNNEQFF,TGTGCCAGCAGTTTAACTAGCGAGACTTCCAACAATGAGCAGTTCTTC
.,TRBV7-9,.,TRBJ1-1,CASSFAAGEGHTEAFF,TGTGCCAGCAGCTTTGCGGCAGGGGAAGGCCACACTGAAGCTTTCTTT
.,TRBV5-4,.,TRBJ1-1,CASSYTGSGQLEAFF,TGTGCCAGCAGCTACACCGGAAGCGGACAGTTGGAAGCTTTCTTT
TRBD2,TRBV14,.,TRBJ2-3,CASSQQGLAGGSTQYF,TGTGCCAGCAGCCAACAAGGACTAGCGGGGGGATCTACGCAGTATTTT
.,TRBV30,.,TRBJ2-3,CAWRGGPPDTQYF,TGTGCCTGGAGGGGGGGCCCCCCAGATACGCAGTATTTT
.,TRBV6-6,.,TRBJ2-2,CASSLDTPNTGELFF,TGTGCCAGCAGTTTGGACACCCCGAACACCGGGGAGCTGTTTTTT
.,TRBV5-1,.,TRBJ2-7,CASSLGVTESSYEQYF,TGCGCCAGCAGCTTGGGTGTAACGGAGAGCTCCTACGAGCAGTACTTC
TRBD1,TRBV6-5,.,TRBJ1-4,CASRPLRDRNEKLFF,TGTGCCAGCAGACCCCTTAGGGACAGAAATGAAAAACTGTTTTTT
.,TRBV4-1,hyperexpanded,TRBJ1-1,CASSQEWQGYTEAFF,TGCGCCAGCAGCCAAGAGTGGCAGGGCTACACTGAAGCTTTCTTT
.,TRBV7-2,.,TRBJ2-5,CASSLRQDQETQYF,TGTGCCAGCAGCTTACGACAGGACCAAGAGACCCAGTACTTC
TRBD1,TRBV30,few,TRBJ1-2,CAWTTGVDYGYTF,TGTGCCTGGACGACAGGGGTCGACTATGGCTACACCTTC
.,TRBV6-5,.,TRBJ2-3,CASSYYSGSTDTQYF,TGTGCCAGCAGTTACTACAGTGGGTCCACAGATACGCAGTATTTT
.,TRBV7-6,.,TRBJ1-1,CASSSISDVNTEAFF,TGTGCCAGCAGTTCGATCAGCGACGTGAACACTGAAGCTTTCTTT
.,TRBV27,.,TRBJ1-1,CASSLVAVHTEAFF,TGTGCCAGCAGTTTGGTAGCGGTACACACTGAAGCTTTCTTT
.,TRBV4-1,.,TRBJ2-7,CASSQVQTGVGYEQYF,TGCGCCAGCAGCCAAGTACAAACCGGGGTCGGCTACGAGCAGTACTTC
TRBD1,TRBV6-4,few,TRBJ1-2,CASSETGEGGYTF,TGTGCCAGCAGTGAGACAGGGGAGGGTGGCTACACCTTC
.,TRBV5-6,.,TRBJ1-2,CASSAPQGTRGYTF,TGTGCCAGCAGCGCACCTCAGGGTACCCGTGGCTACACCTTC
TRBD1,TRBV4-1,once,TRBJ1-2,CASSQRAGGIYGYTF,TGCGCCAGCAGCCAAAGGGCAGGGGGTATCTATGGCTACACCTTC
.,TRBV5-1,.,TRBJ2-5,CASSLEGGFMETQYF,TGCGCCAGCAGCTTGGAAGGGGGGTTCATGGAGACCCAGTACTTC
.,TRBV19,once,TRBJ1-2,CASSIADRASYGYTF,TGTGCCAGTAGTATAGCCGATCGGGCCTCCTATGGCTACACCTTC
TRBD1,TRBV15,.,TRBJ2-1,CATSSRDRGTNEQFF,TGTGCCACCAGCAGCCGGGACAGGGGGACCAATGAGCAGTTCTTC
.,TRBV10-1,.,TRBJ1-5,CASSGALHF,TGCGCCAGCAGTGGGGCCCTTCATTTT
TRBD1,TRBV5-1,few,TRBJ1-1,CASSLSEQGSVGAFF,TGCGCCAGCAGCTTGAGTGAACAGGGGTCGGTTGGAGCTTTCTTT